This T cell receptor (beta chain) was sequenced during a study of T cell responses to AZD1222 COVID-19 vaccine. Overall study findings and caveats: Receipt of two AZD1222 doses was followed by a rise in Spike-specific TCR breadth and depth. Unmutated regions of variants are reportedly targeted by nearly half of spike-specific TCRs. Repertoires were obtained only post-peak T cell response.

This clone appeared once. Its antigen is unidentified. Assay: immunoSEQ multiplex PCR; the TCRdb copy retains only in-frame clones and omits some. The table shows about 78,000 clones, with about nine tenths occurring only once. This clonotype originated in an adult who received the AZD1222 COVID-19 vaccine. The sequencing used peripheral blood, collected 28 days after the second AZD1222 dose.

The CDR3 is CASSLVAGGGLEQFF. CDR3 sequence (DNA): TGCGCCAGCAGCTTGGTGGCGGGGGGAGGACTTGAGCAGTTCTTC. The chain uses TRBV5-1 and TRBJ2-1, with TRBD2 matching 8 bases. Germline loops: CDR1 SGHRS, CDR2 YFSETQ. The CDR3 has 15 residues. Unmatched junction bases numbered 8, after V lost 0 bases and J lost 9 bases.